This paragraph covers one T cell receptor (beta chain) sequence. This sample stems from a study of blood T cell repertoires in COVID-19. About the study: Samples representing acute and convalescent COVID-19 were sourced from the United States, Italy and Spain.

In the original processing: The assay estimated nucleated cells by amplifying reference gene primers. Clones were sequenced by immunoSEQ multiplex PCR, and TCRdb holds only the in-frame ones, with some missing. V and J calls and clone size are those listed in that table; D and trimming were worked out from the DNA. The repertoire holds 300,000 to 350,000 clones, with about nine tenths as singletons. Material for sequencing was peripheral blood. The receptor comes from a woman in her fifties or sixties with COVID-19, enrolled during active disease.

This CDR3 is CASSFWGQGSGYTF. The CDR3 nucleotides read TGTGCCAGCAGCTTTTGGGGACAGGGGTCTGGCTACACCTTC. The chain employs TRBV5-6 and TRBJ1-2; 10 positions agree with TRBD1. J lost 7 bases, V lost 2 bases, and 5 bases had no gene match. The V gene's germline CDR1 is SGHDT and CDR2 YYEEEE. The length of the CDR3 is 14 residues.